The clone carrying this TCR beta chain was detected once. These data belong to a study of T cells in Graves' hyperthyroidism and ophthalmopathy. Regions amplified from RNA transcripts were the TCR beta CDR3 regions. HTBI primers drove first-round RT-PCR of the TCR CDR3. MiXCR, run by TCRdb on the multiplex PCR reads, gives a single entry per CDR3 protein. The sample has over 700,000 distinct CDR3 sequences, 35% to 45% seen once. This CDR3 has 17 residues. Germline CDR1 SNHLY, CDR2 FYNNEI. The germline V and J ends were trimmed by 6 bases and 0 bases, with 18 bases remaining between them. Sequenced: blood. This chain joins TRBV2 and TRBJ1-5, with D perhaps matching TRBD1 (6 bases). This receptor was identified in a man between 18 and 35 years old with Graves' hyperthyroidism. The CDR3 nucleotides are TGTGCCAGCAGCCCCCTGAAGGACAGCTTTAGCAATCAGCCCCAGCATTTT. This gives the protein CASSPLKDSFSNQPQHF.